This TCR beta chain was documented in a study of identical twins. Trimming cost V 7 bases and J 1 base, with 9 bases left between them. Per the germline V gene, CDR1 is SGHRS and CDR2 is YFSETQ. The CDR3 is 13 amino acids. In TCRdb, the 5' RACE reads were re-called with MiXCR into one record per CDR3 protein. This sample has about 520,000 distinct CDR3 sequences; about 20% occur once, and the top ten carry about 0.93%. This clonotype was counted between two and nine times. This sample was also put to use in a study of T cells expressing NK-cell markers.

The chain recombines TRBV5-1 with TRBJ2-1; no reliable D call. This TCR derives from a woman between 18 and 29 years old in good health. The source material was CD4+ T cells sorted from blood. The CDR3 DNA reads as TGCGCCAGCGCGCTGGGGTCCTACAATGAGCAGTTCTTC. It is translated as CASALGSYNEQFF.